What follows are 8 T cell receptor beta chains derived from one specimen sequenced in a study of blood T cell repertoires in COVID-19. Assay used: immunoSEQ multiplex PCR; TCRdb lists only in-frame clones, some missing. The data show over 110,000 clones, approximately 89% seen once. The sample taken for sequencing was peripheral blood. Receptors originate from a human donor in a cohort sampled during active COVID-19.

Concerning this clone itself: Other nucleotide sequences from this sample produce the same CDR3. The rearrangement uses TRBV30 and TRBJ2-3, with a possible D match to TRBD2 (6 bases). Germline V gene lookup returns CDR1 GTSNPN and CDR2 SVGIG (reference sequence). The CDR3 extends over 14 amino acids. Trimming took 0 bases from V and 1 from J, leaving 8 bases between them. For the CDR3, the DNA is TGTGCCTGGAGTGTACGCGGGGGCACAGATACGCAGTATTTT. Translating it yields CAWSVRGGTDTQYF. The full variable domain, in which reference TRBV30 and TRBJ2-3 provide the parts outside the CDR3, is SQTIHQWPATLVQPVGSPLSLECTVEGTSNPNLYWYRQAAGRGLQLLFYSVGIGQISSEVPQNLSASRPQDRQFILSSKKLLLSDSGFYLCAWSVRGGTDTQYFGPGTRLTVL.

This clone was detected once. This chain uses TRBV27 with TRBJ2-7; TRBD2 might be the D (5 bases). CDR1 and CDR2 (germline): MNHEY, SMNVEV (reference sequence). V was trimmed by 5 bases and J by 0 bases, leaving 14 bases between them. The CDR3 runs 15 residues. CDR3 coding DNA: TGTGCCAGCAGTCAGTCCGGGGTTAGCTCCTACGAGCAGTACTTC. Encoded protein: CASSQSGVSSYEQYF.

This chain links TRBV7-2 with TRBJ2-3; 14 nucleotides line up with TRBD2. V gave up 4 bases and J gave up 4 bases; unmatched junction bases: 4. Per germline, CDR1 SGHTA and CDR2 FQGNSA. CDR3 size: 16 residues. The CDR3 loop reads CASSSGLAGGADTQYF. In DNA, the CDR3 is TGTGCCAGCAGCTCCGGACTAGCGGGGGGCGCAGATACGCAGTATTTT. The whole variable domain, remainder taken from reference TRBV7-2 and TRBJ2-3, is GAGVSQSPSNKVTEKGKDVELRCDPISGHTALYWYRQSLGQGLEFLIYFQGNSAPDKSGLPSDRFSAERTGGSVSTLTIQRTQQEDSAVYLCASSSGLAGGADTQYFGPGTRLTVL.

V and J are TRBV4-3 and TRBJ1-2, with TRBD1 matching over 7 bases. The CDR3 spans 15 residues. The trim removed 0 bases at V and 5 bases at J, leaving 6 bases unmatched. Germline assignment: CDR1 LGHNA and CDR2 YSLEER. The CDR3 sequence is CASSQERTGGYGYTF. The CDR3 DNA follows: TGCGCCAGCAGCCAAGAGAGGACAGGTGGTTATGGCTACACCTTC.

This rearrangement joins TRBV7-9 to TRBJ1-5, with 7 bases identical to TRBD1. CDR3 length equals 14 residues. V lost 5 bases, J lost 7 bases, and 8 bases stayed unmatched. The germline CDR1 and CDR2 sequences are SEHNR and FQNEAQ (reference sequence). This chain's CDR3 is CASSMTGNGQPQHF. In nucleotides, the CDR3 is TGTGCCAGCAGCATGACAGGGAATGGACAGCCCCAGCATTTT. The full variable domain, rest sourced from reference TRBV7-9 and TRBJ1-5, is DTGVSQNPRHKITKRGQNVTFRCDPISEHNRLYWYRQTLGQGPEFLTYFQNEAQLEKSRLLSDRFSAERPKGSFSTLEIQRTEQGDSAMYLCASSMTGNGQPQHFGDGTRLSIL.

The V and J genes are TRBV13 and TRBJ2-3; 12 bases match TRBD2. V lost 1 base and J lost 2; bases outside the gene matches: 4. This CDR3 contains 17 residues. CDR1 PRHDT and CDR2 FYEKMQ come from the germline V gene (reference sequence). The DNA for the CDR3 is TGTGCCAGCAGCTTAGAGGGGACTAGCGGGTTCACAGATACGCAGTATTTT. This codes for CASSLEGTSGFTDTQYF. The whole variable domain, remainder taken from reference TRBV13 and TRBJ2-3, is AAGVIQSPRHLIKEKRETATLKCYPIPRHDTVYWYQQGPGQDPQFLISFYEKMQSDKGSIPDRFSAQQFSDYHSELNMSSLELGDSALYFCASSLEGTSGFTDTQYFGPGTRLTVL.

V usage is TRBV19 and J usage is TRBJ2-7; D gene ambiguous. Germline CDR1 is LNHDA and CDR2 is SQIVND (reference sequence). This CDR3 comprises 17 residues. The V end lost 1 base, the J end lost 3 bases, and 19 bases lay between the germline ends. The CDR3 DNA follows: TGTGCCAGTAGTATAGGGGCGTCGACGGCCGGCCTCTACGAGCAGTACTTC. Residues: CASSIGASTAGLYEQYF.

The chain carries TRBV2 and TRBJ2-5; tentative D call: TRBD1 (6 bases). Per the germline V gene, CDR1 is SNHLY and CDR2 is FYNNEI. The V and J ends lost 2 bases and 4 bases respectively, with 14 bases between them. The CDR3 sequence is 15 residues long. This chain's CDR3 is CASSESGQRRETQYF. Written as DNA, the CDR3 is TGTGCCAGCAGTGAATCGGGACAAAGGAGAGAGACCCAGTACTTC.